This TCR beta chain is drawn from a study of blood T cell repertoires in COVID-19. With 1 base clipped from V and 6 bases from J, the junction kept 5 bases outside the gene matches. This CDR3 comprises 15 residues. Germline CDR1 LGHDT, CDR2 YNNKEL (reference sequence). Participants were aged 18 to 89 years from approximately 23 US areas. Shortly before study entry, within 2 weeks, exposed participants had met a COVID-19 case. Measured with immunoSEQ multiplex PCR; TCRdb has only the in-frame clones, and not every one. The profile shows roughly 200,000 clones, about 88% of them singletons. This clonotype originated in a woman between 25 and 40 years old who had been exposed to COVID-19. The material sequenced was PBMCs or T cells enriched from blood (not recorded which). The rearrangement links TRBV3-1 (or the pseudogene TRBV3-2) to TRBJ1-2; 10 bases map to TRBD1. CDR3 in DNA: TGTGCCAGCAGCCAAGTGACAGGGGGCTTGAATGGCTACACCTTC. Protein sequence: CASSQVTGGLNGYTF.